This entry is about one T cell receptor (beta chain). Its antigen is currently unknown. Assay: immunoSEQ multiplex PCR; the TCRdb copy retains only in-frame clones and omits some. The data hold 160,000 or so clones, with 85% to 90% observed a single time. The data are from a study of cytomegalovirus exposure and HLA in healthy donors. General observations from the study: A later analysis found first-cohort TCR clusters tended to co-occur in the 90 to 150 validation repertoires. Rare sequences made up most TCRs, while some public TCRs were found in many donors. A few chains tied to CMV proved CMV antigen-specific in vitro.

V lost 4 bases, J lost 4 bases, and 17 bases stayed unmatched. The CDR3 contains 18 residues. The germline CDR1 and CDR2 sequences are SGHTA and FQGNSA. The donors were part of the validation cohort, which consisted of about 130 subjects and was separate from the first cohort of several hundred subjects. The TCR was taken from a man between 18 and 35 years old in good health and CMV-seronegative. Input material: PBMCs. V usage is TRBV7-2 and J usage is TRBJ2-7, with 9 positions matching TRBD2. The CDR3 sequence is CASSSPTGLALFSYEQYF. Here the CDR3 DNA reads TGTGCCAGCAGCTCCCCTACGGGACTAGCACTATTTTCGTACGAGCAGTACTTC.